The 30 T cell receptor beta chains reported below all come from one sample, sequenced in a study. In TCRdb, the 5' RACE reads were re-called with MiXCR into one record per CDR3 protein. The sample shows roughly 50,000 distinct CDR3 sequences, almost 25% of them seen only once. Sequencing input: tumor-infiltrating naive CD4+ T cells sorted from the breast tumor. Subset indicated: naive CD4+ T cells, CD4+CD45RA+CD25-. The receptors were sampled from a female donor with breast cancer.

As to this clonotype: The junction does not match germline at one end; this may be a read error. The V gene is TRBV12-3 or TRBV12-4, the J gene TRBJ2-7, with D hard to call. This CDR3 has 12 amino acids. The CDR3 sequence is CASSPASHEQYF. The DNA of the CDR3 is TGTGCCAGCAGTCCGGCCTCCCACGAGCAGTACTTC.

The chain is built from TRBV5-1 and TRBJ2-2; a weak D match, TRBD1 (6 bases). CDR3 length: 14 residues. Germline V gene lookup returns CDR1 SGHRS and CDR2 YFSETQ. Trimming removed 2 bases at V and 3 bases at J, with 8 bases between. The CDR3 DNA sequence: TGCGCCAGCAGCTTTACAGGGTACACCGGGGAGCTGTTTTTT. Protein: CASSFTGYTGELFF. The whole variable domain, remainder taken from reference TRBV5-1 and TRBJ2-2, is KAGVTQTPRYLIKTRGQQVTLSCSPISGHRSVSWYQQTPGQGLQFLFEYFSETQRNKGNFPGRFSGRQFSNSRSEMNVSTLELGDSALYLCASSFTGYTGELFFGEGSRLTVL.

Regarding this clonotype: One end of the junction fails to match germline, which may point to a read error. The chain has TRBV3-1 and TRBJ2-3, with D maybe TRBD1 (5 bases). Germline V lookup: CDR1 LGHDT, CDR2 YNNKEL (reference sequence). There are 15 residues in the CDR3. This chain's CDR3 is CASNQDGFRVRTQYF. The CDR3 DNA sequence: TGTGCCAGCAACCAAGATGGTTTCAGGGTTCGAACGCAGTATTTT.

The rearrangement joins TRBV5-4 to TRBJ1-2, with a possible D match to TRBD1 (6 bases). Germline V gives CDR1 SGHNT, CDR2 YYREEE (reference sequence). Deletions cut 5 bases from V and 2 bases from J, with 13 bases between. The CDR3 extends over 14 amino acids. CDR3 residues: CASRMTGENYGYTF. CDR3 nucleotides: TGTGCCAGCAGGATGACAGGAGAAAACTATGGCTACACCTTC.

The chain combines TRBV5-1 with TRBJ1-2, with no clear D. V was trimmed by 1 base and J by 1 base, leaving 14 bases between them. The CDR3 has 16 residues. The germline CDR1 and CDR2 sequences are SGHRS and YFSETQ. CDR3 sequence reads: CASSLSGSDHNYGYTF. DNA for the CDR3: TGCGCCAGCAGCTTGAGCGGGTCAGATCATAACTATGGCTACACCTTC.

V and J are TRBV20-1 and TRBJ2-5; 11 bases fit TRBD2. Unmatched junction bases numbered 3, after V lost 6 bases and J lost 0 bases. This CDR3 comprises 14 residues. Germline CDR1 is DFQATT and CDR2 is SNEGSKA (reference sequence). For the CDR3, the DNA is TGCAGTGCGTTAGCGGGAGGGAACCAAGAGACCCAGTACTTC. This gives the protein CSALAGGNQETQYF.

The chain couples TRBV6-2 or TRBV6-3 to TRBJ1-2; D unclear. CDR1 and CDR2 from the germline V gene are MNHEY and SVGEGT. V lost 2 bases and J 6 bases, leaving 13 bases between the germline ends. The CDR3 is made up of 14 amino acids. CDR3 residues: CASSYRRLTDGYTF. The CDR3 coding sequence is TGTGCCAGCAGTTACCGACGGCTGACGGATGGCTACACCTTC.

The rearrangement links TRBV6-5 to TRBJ1-1, with D uncertain. Trimming cost V 6 bases and J 3 bases, with 11 bases left between them. Germline V lookup: CDR1 MNHEY, CDR2 SVGAGI. The CDR3 spans 13 residues. DNA for the CDR3: TGTGCCAGCAGACGACAAGTACACACTGAAGCTTTCTTT. Translating gives CASRRQVHTEAFF.

The chain carries TRBV7-2 and TRBJ1-1; no reliable D call. Trimming took 3 bases from V and 3 from J, leaving 5 bases between them. The germline CDR1 and CDR2 sequences are SGHTA and FQGNSA. This CDR3 comprises 12 residues. The CDR3 loop is CASSFYDTEAFF. The CDR3 bases are TGTGCCAGCAGCTTTTATGACACTGAAGCTTTCTTT.

This clonotype was observed a single time. A read error may be the cause here, since a much bigger clone is one base away. The chain couples TRBV12-3 or TRBV12-4 to TRBJ1-2; 7 bases agree with TRBD1. Trimming removed 8 bases from V and 6 bases from J; junction bases left unmatched: 6. The CDR3 extends over 12 amino acids. This CDR3 is CASGGQHNGYTF. The CDR3, as DNA: TGTGCCAGCGGGGGACAGCACAATGGCTACACCTTC.

This chain links TRBV12-5 with TRBJ1-2, with D unclear. The germline gives CDR1 LGHNT, CDR2 FRNRAP. Trimming pared 0 bases from V and 7 bases from J, leaving 3 bases between. The CDR3 covers 11 residues. For the CDR3, the DNA is TGTGCTAGTGGTTTGGTAGTTGGCTACACCTTC. It specifies CASGLVVGYTF. Drawing the rest from reference TRBV12-5 and TRBJ1-2, the complete variable domain is DARVTQTPRHKVTEMGQEVTMRCQPILGHNTVFWYRQTMMQGLELLAYFRNRAPLDDSGMPKDRFSAEMPDATLATLKIQPSEPRDSAVYFCASGLVVGYTFGSGTRLTVV.

This clonotype was observed a few times. V usage is TRBV4-1 and J usage is TRBJ2-1, with D perhaps TRBD2 (5 bases). Germline V gene data show CDR1 as MGHRA and CDR2 as YSYEKL. V was pared by 4 bases and J by 8 bases, with 12 bases between. This CDR3 has 13 residues. The CDR3 is CASSPRALDEQFF. The CDR3 DNA follows: TGCGCCAGCAGCCCGCGGGCTCTCGATGAGCAGTTCTTC.

The chain recombines TRBV5-4 with TRBJ1-4; D remains ambiguous. The CDR3 length is 16 residues. The germline V and J ends were trimmed by 0 bases and 10 bases, with 19 bases remaining between them. Germline V gene data show CDR1 as SGHNT and CDR2 as YYREEE (reference sequence). CDR3 nucleotide sequence: TGTGCCAGCAGCTTGGTACTGGCTCCGGGAAGGGCAAAACTGTTTTTT. It codes for CASSLVLAPGRAKLFF.

The chain couples TRBV7-2 to TRBJ2-1; D uncertain. The CDR3 is 13 residues long. Trimming took 5 bases from V and 5 from J, leaving 10 bases between them. Per the germline V gene, CDR1 is SGHTA and CDR2 is FQGNSA. The CDR3 DNA sequence: TGTGCCAGCAGCCCCTGGACCGACAATGAGCAGTTCTTC. This codes for CASSPWTDNEQFF.

In this sample, this clonotype turned up many times. The chain employs TRBV5-6 and TRBJ2-5, with D possibly TRBD2 on 5 matching bases. Trimming removed 0 bases from V and 5 bases from J, with 14 bases in between. Germline CDR1 is SGHDT and CDR2 is YYEEEE. CDR3 length: 15 residues. The CDR3 sequence: CASSLGSGYAETQYF. In DNA form, the CDR3 reads TGTGCCAGCAGCTTGGGCTCGGGGTACGCGGAGACCCAGTACTTC.

In its sample, this clonotype was seen a few times. The chain uses TRBV7-9 and TRBJ2-7, with D possibly being TRBD1 or TRBD2 (5 bases each). The germline V and J ends were trimmed by 6 bases and 2 bases, with 11 bases remaining between them. The germline V gene has CDR1 SEHNR and CDR2 FQNEAQ (reference sequence). The CDR3 is made up of 13 amino acids. DNA for the CDR3: TGTGCCAGCAGTTTCGGGGCGGCCTACGAGCAGTACTTC. It is translated as CASSFGAAYEQYF.

This clonotype was observed a few times. CDR3 coding DNA: TGTGCCACCAGTGATGCTGGATGGACCGGGGAGCTGTTTTTT. This codes for CATSDAGWTGELFF. The chain has TRBV24-1 and TRBJ2-2; no reliable D call. The V end lost 3 bases, the J end lost 5 bases, and 9 bases lay between the germline ends. From germline, CDR1 is KGHDR and CDR2 SFDVKD. This CDR3 contains 14 residues.

This clonotype occurred a few times. V gene TRBV2 combines with J gene TRBJ2-2, with 8 bases matching TRBD2. J was trimmed by 4 bases and V by 3 bases; bases with no gene match: 4. Germline-derived CDR1 and CDR2 are SNHLY and FYNNEI. CDR3 length equals 15 residues. CDR3 loop: CASSEARGGTGELFF. The CDR3 DNA follows: TGTGCCAGCAGTGAGGCCCGGGGGGGCACCGGGGAGCTGTTTTTT. Drawing the rest from reference TRBV2 and TRBJ2-2, the complete variable domain is EPEVTQTPSHQVTQMGQEVILRCVPISNHLYFYWYRQILGQKVEFLVSFYNNEISEKSEIFDDQFSVERPDGSNFTLKIRSTKLEDSAMYFCASSEARGGTGELFFGEGSRLTVL.

The rearrangement joins TRBV7-9 to TRBJ2-3; tentatively, D is TRBD1 (6 bases). The V end was cut by 5 bases, the J end by 6 bases, with 15 bases between. From germline, CDR1 is SEHNR and CDR2 FQNEAQ (reference sequence). The CDR3 totals 14 residues. The CDR3: CASSARGWIDTQYF. For the CDR3, the DNA is TGTGCCAGCAGCGCCAGGGGCTGGATTGATACGCAGTATTTT.

This clonotype was detected a few times. CDR3 protein: CSAITGGGTGELFF. The DNA of the CDR3 is TGCAGTGCGATTACAGGGGGCGGCACCGGGGAGCTGTTTTTT. The chain has TRBV20-1 and TRBJ2-2; 9 bases match TRBD1. Germline V gene sequence: CDR1 DFQATT, CDR2 SNEGSKA (reference sequence). The CDR3 has 14 amino acids. V gave up 6 bases and J gave up 4 bases; unmatched junction bases: 6.

This clonotype came up many times. The gene calls are TRBV5-1 and TRBJ2-6; the D is unclear. The CDR3 runs 16 residues. CDR1 and CDR2 (germline): SGHRS, YFSETQ. Trimming took 2 bases from V and 0 from J, leaving 9 bases between them. The CDR3 region is CASSLAPSSGANVLTF. For the CDR3, the DNA is TGCGCCAGCAGCTTAGCCCCCTCCTCTGGGGCCAACGTCCTGACTTTC. The full variable domain, rest sourced from reference TRBV5-1 and TRBJ2-6, is KAGVTQTPRYLIKTRGQQVTLSCSPISGHRSVSWYQQTPGQGLQFLFEYFSETQRNKGNFPGRFSGRQFSNSRSEMNVSTLELGDSALYLCASSLAPSSGANVLTFGAGSRLTVL.

This clonotype was observed at least ten times. This chain joins TRBV5-1 and TRBJ2-7, with 9 bases matching TRBD1. After removal of 4 bases from V and 0 bases from J, the junction contained 5 bases not matched to a gene. This CDR3 region has 15 residues. In germline, CDR1 is SGHRS, CDR2 YFSETQ. The DNA of the CDR3 is TGCGCCAGCAGCGGTGGGACAGGGAGCTCCTACGAGCAGTACTTC. Residues: CASSGGTGSSYEQYF. The full variable domain, completed using reference TRBV5-1 and TRBJ2-7, is KAGVTQTPRYLIKTRGQQVTLSCSPISGHRSVSWYQQTPGQGLQFLFEYFSETQRNKGNFPGRFSGRQFSNSRSEMNVSTLELGDSALYLCASSGGTGSSYEQYFGPGTRLTVT.

This clonotype was recorded a few times. This chain joins TRBV12-3 or TRBV12-4 and TRBJ1-5; D possibly corresponds to TRBD1 (6 bases). Trimming took off 0 bases at V and 3 bases at J, with 9 bases between the two ends. There are 15 residues in the CDR3. The CDR3 spells CASSLAGGANQPQHF. DNA for the CDR3: TGTGCCAGCAGTTTAGCGGGGGGGGCCAATCAGCCCCAGCATTTT.

V gene TRBV5-1 combines with J gene TRBJ2-3; 8 positions agree with TRBD1. V gave up 4 bases and J gave up 1 base; unmatched junction bases: 8. Germline V gene sequence: CDR1 SGHRS, CDR2 YFSETQ. The CDR3 length is 16 residues. Here the CDR3 DNA reads TGCGCCAGCAGCACCTACAGGGGGTTGGGCACAGATACGCAGTATTTT. This gives the protein CASSTYRGLGTDTQYF. The full variable domain, with the rest looked up from reference TRBV5-1 and TRBJ2-3, is KAGVTQTPRYLIKTRGQQVTLSCSPISGHRSVSWYQQTPGQGLQFLFEYFSETQRNKGNFPGRFSGRQFSNSRSEMNVSTLELGDSALYLCASSTYRGLGTDTQYFGPGTRLTVL.

This clonotype has a handful of counts. The rearrangement links TRBV18 to TRBJ1-1; D call uncertain. The CDR3 contains 15 residues. Germline V gives CDR1 KGHSH, CDR2 LQKENI. The ends were cut back, 1 base at V and 0 bases at J, with 9 bases in the middle. For the CDR3, the DNA is TGTGCCAGCTCACCACTCGGGCAGCTGAACACTGAAGCTTTCTTT. Its protein is CASSPLGQLNTEAFF.

This clonotype was counted a few times. This chain uses TRBV24-1 with TRBJ1-5, with TRBD1 identical over 8 bases. The trim removed 4 bases at V and 3 bases at J, leaving 4 bases unmatched. Germline values: CDR1 KGHDR, CDR2 SFDVKD. The CDR3 length is 15 residues. The CDR3 sequence is CATSEPGGPNQPQHF. For the CDR3, the DNA is TGTGCCACCAGTGAGCCAGGGGGCCCCAATCAGCCCCAGCATTTT.

This clonotype was seen a handful of times. V is TRBV20-1 and J is TRBJ2-2; maybe TRBD2 (5 bases). Between the trimmed V and J ends, which lost 3 bases and 8 bases, there was a span of 19 bases. Looked up from germline, CDR1 is DFQATT and CDR2 is SNEGSKA (reference sequence). This CDR3 has 15 residues. This chain's CDR3 is CSASMMGSATGELFF. The CDR3 DNA sequence: TGCAGTGCTAGTATGATGGGGAGCGCCACTGGGGAGCTGTTTTTT.

The V and J genes are TRBV6-1 and TRBJ1-2; 7 positions agree with TRBD1. Unmatched junction bases numbered 12, after V lost 6 bases and J lost 5 bases. Germline values: CDR1 MNHNS, CDR2 SASEGT. The CDR3 loop spans 15 amino acids. The CDR3, as DNA: TGTGCCAGCAGCCGGGACAGATGGCCAATTTATGGCTACACCTTC. Protein sequence: CASSRDRWPIYGYTF.

The genes are TRBV5-1 and TRBJ2-2; 12 bases map to TRBD1. The J segment lost 4 bases and the V segment lost 3 bases, leaving 7 bases of the junction unmatched. Germline assignment: CDR1 SGHRS and CDR2 YFSETQ. The CDR3 covers 17 residues. The DNA for the CDR3 is TGCGCCAGCAGCTCCGCGGGACAGGGGGCGTTCACCGGGGAGCTGTTTTTT. Translation gives CASSSAGQGAFTGELFF. Full variable domain (outside the CDR3, taken from reference TRBV5-1 and TRBJ2-2): KAGVTQTPRYLIKTRGQQVTLSCSPISGHRSVSWYQQTPGQGLQFLFEYFSETQRNKGNFPGRFSGRQFSNSRSEMNVSTLELGDSALYLCASSSAGQGAFTGELFFGEGSRLTVL.

The table lists this clonotype with a few counts. The chain employs TRBV6-1 and TRBJ2-5; a possible D gene is TRBD2 (6 bases). CDR1 and CDR2 from the germline V gene are MNHNS and SASEGT. This CDR3 region has 13 residues. V lost 2 bases to trimming and J lost 7 bases, with 11 bases between them. The CDR3 here is CASSERRVGTQYF. CDR3 DNA sequence: TGTGCCAGCAGTGAAAGGAGGGTCGGGACCCAGTACTTC.